This T cell receptor beta chain came from a study of cytomegalovirus exposure and HLA in healthy donors. TCRdb keeps only in-frame clones here, not all; method: immunoSEQ multiplex PCR. The table has almost 75,000 clones, approximately 80% seen once; the top ten hold under 3.5%. Germline V gene lookup returns CDR1 LNHDA and CDR2 SQIVND (reference sequence). The CDR3 extends over 12 amino acids. The ends were cut back, 3 bases at V and 4 bases at J, with 6 bases in the middle. This TCR came from a man under 40 in good health and CMV-seronegative. Material for sequencing was PBMCs. The chain combines TRBV19 with TRBJ1-2; no firm D call. The chain's CDR3 is CASSIRGYGYTF. CDR3 bases: TGTGCCAGTAGTATCCGGGGCTATGGCTACACCTTC.